This T cell receptor beta chain was observed in a study of T cell responses to AZD1222 COVID-19 vaccine. In germline, CDR1 is ENHRY, CDR2 SYGVKD. The CDR3 contains 15 residues. The trim removed 2 bases at V and 6 bases at J, leaving 6 bases unmatched. Findings and caveats of the study: Spike-specific TCR breadth and depth both grew after two AZD1222 doses. Baseline seropositivity occurred in only a handful of AZD1222 recipients. Donors, mostly white British, included more females; clonal diversity was possibly underestimated.

Sequencing used immunoSEQ multiplex PCR; TCRdb keeps in-frame clones, though not all of them. Here the sample spans around 78,000 clones, 75% to 90% being singletons. This clone was counted a single time. Antigen specificity is unknown. It was second doses at about 4 or about 12 weeks that were pooled. This sequence was found in an adult who received the AZD1222 COVID-19 vaccine. The rearrangement uses TRBV10-3 and TRBJ2-2, with 7 nucleotides matching TRBD1. Sequenced material: peripheral blood, taken 28 days after the second AZD1222 dose. CDR3 residues: CAISEDRDNAGELFF. CDR3 bases: TGTGCCATCAGTGAGGACAGGGATAACGCCGGGGAGCTGTTTTTT.